This is a list of T cell receptor beta chains from one sample in a study of glioma-infiltrating T cells. TCRdb recomputed calls from the multiplex PCR reads with MiXCR, one row per CDR3 protein. The sample carries some 40,000 distinct CDR3 sequences, approximately 20% recorded once. Specimen: glioma tissue, nonneoplastic brain tissue, or PBMCs (not recorded which). These receptors were obtained from a human donor with low-grade glioma or glioblastoma, undergoing nonglioma brain surgery, or in good health (not recorded which). Both conserved end residues are part of each CDR3. The order of the fields is D gene, V gene, J gene, clone size, CDR3 DNA, CDR3 protein. The D gene is left open where the match is weak. The listing skips clone size in some rows; elsewhere it reads once, few, many or a size class.

-	TRBV3-1	TRBJ1-1	many	TGTGCCAGCAGCCAAGGCCACACTGAAGCTTTCTTT	CASSQGHTEAFF
TRBD1	TRBV4-3	TRBJ1-1	many	TGCGCCAGCAGCCCCCACAGGGGTACTAACACTGAAGCTTTCTTT	CASSPHRGTNTEAFF
TRBD1	TRBV5-1	TRBJ2-7	many	TGCGCCAGCAGCTGGTCGACAGGGAAGGACGTGACCTACGAGCAGTACTTC	CASSWSTGKDVTYEQYF
-	TRBV19	TRBJ2-3	-	TGTGCCAGTAGACAGGGTTGGGGCACAGATACGCAGTATTTT	CASRQGWGTDTQYF
-	TRBV5-1	TRBJ2-7	-	TGCGCCAGCAGCTCCCACCTGAGAGAGCAGTACTTC	CASSSHLREQYF
TRBD1	TRBV4-1	TRBJ2-3	few	TGCGCCAGCAGCCAAGACCCACCGGGGACAGCGTCTAGCACAGATACGCAGTATTTT	CASSQDPPGTASSTDTQYF
-	TRBV3-1	TRBJ2-1	-	TGTGCCAGCAGCCAAGATCTGGGGGACGATGAGCAGTTCTTC	CASSQDLGDDEQFF
TRBD1	TRBV20-1	TRBJ2-5	many	TGCAGCCCTCTCGCGGGACAGGGTTCCGGGACCCAGTACTTC	CSPLAGQGSGTQYF
-	TRBV11-3	TRBJ2-5	many	TGTGCCAGCAGCTCCCGGGACAACCAAGAGACCCAGTACTTC	CASSSRDNQETQYF
TRBD2	TRBV12-3/TRBV12-4	TRBJ2-3	many	TGTGCCAGCTTAGTCGGGGGAGGGCCCACCAATACGCAGTATTTT	CASLVGGGPTNTQYF
-	TRBV6-6	TRBJ1-6	many	TGTGCCAGCAGTTACTCGCAGGGGAGGAATTCACCCCTCCACTTT	CASSYSQGRNSPLHF
-	TRBV7-9	TRBJ1-1	many	TGTGCCAGCAGCTTAAGAGACCTTGAAGCTTTCTTT	CASSLRDLEAFF
TRBD1	TRBV6-6	TRBJ1-1	many	TGTGCCAGCAGTTACCCACAGGGGGGCAGCGCTGAAGCTTTCTTT	CASSYPQGGSAEAFF
-	TRBV4-1	TRBJ2-1	many	TGCGCCAGCAGCCAAGAACCGGGACTGTACAATGAGCAGTTCTTC	CASSQEPGLYNEQFF
-	TRBV12-3/TRBV12-4	TRBJ2-3	many	TGTGCCAGCAGTCTCCCCATGGCGATGGTGAGCACAGATACGCAGTATTTT	CASSLPMAMVSTDTQYF
TRBD1	TRBV18	TRBJ2-1	many	TGTGCCAGCTCACCACCGGGACAGGGGATGAATGAGCAGTTCTTC	CASSPPGQGMNEQFF
-	TRBV27	TRBJ2-2	-	TGTGCCAGCAGTTTAGGAGGGTCCGCCGGAAAGCTGTTTTTT	CASSLGGSAGKLFF
-	TRBV7-3	TRBJ2-1	many	TGTGCCAGCAGCTCGATCAGGGAGAGTGAGCAGTTCTTC	CASSSIRESEQFF
TRBD1	TRBV19	TRBJ2-1	many	TGTGCCAGTAGTCCCGGGACAGGGATCTACAATGAGCAGTTCTTC	CASSPGTGIYNEQFF
-	TRBV11-2	TRBJ1-1	-	TGTGCCAGCAGCTTAGCAGGCAGCATGAACACTGAAGCTTCCTTT	CASSLAGSMNTEASF
-	TRBV5-1	TRBJ2-7	few	TGCGCCAGCAGCTTGGACCCCCAGGAGGTAGCCTACGAGCAGTACTTC	CASSLDPQEVAYEQYF
-	TRBV19	TRBJ1-2	few	TGTGCCAGTAGGGCGAGAGGGTCTGATTATGGCTACACCTTC	CASRARGSDYGYTF
-	TRBV28	TRBJ1-2	many	TGTGCCAGCAGTTCCCCCTCGGGGGTGGGAGGCTACACCTTC	CASSSPSGVGGYTF
-	TRBV28	TRBJ1-5	medium-sized	TGTGCCAGCAGCCTTGAACAGTACAATCAGCCCCAGCATTTT	CASSLEQYNQPQHF
-	TRBV6-1	TRBJ2-2	many	TGTGCCAGCAGTGCCCCCGGGACGCAGAACACCGGGGAGCTGTTTTTT	CASSAPGTQNTGELFF
-	TRBV5-6	TRBJ2-2	-	TGTGCCAGCAGCTTTAGGGTCACGAACACCGGGGAGCTGTTTTTT	CASSFRVTNTGELFF
TRBD1	TRBV7-9	TRBJ2-3	many	TGTGCCAGCAGCTCCGCCGGGACAGAGGGCACAGATACGCAGTATTTT	CASSSAGTEGTDTQYF
-	TRBV10-3	TRBJ1-1	many	TGTGCCATCAGTGAGTCGAACAGACTATCTGAAGCTTTCTTT	CAISESNRLSEAFF
-	TRBV12-3/TRBV12-4	TRBJ2-7	-	TGTGCCAGCAGGCAGTCCGGCGGGGCCTACGAGCAGTACTTC	CASRQSGGAYEQYF
-	TRBV29-1	TRBJ1-1	-	TGCAGCCCTAAGGGAGAGGGCCTCCTTATGAACACTGAAGCTTTCTTT	CSPKGEGLLMNTEAFF
-	TRBV29-1	TRBJ2-1	many	TGCAGCGTTTGGGTACCATCCTACAATGAGCAGTTCTTC	CSVWVPSYNEQFF
-	TRBV7-2	TRBJ2-5	many	TGTGCCAGCAGCCCAATGCGTCAGGCCAGTCAAGAGACCCAGTACTTC	CASSPMRQASQETQYF
-	TRBV28	TRBJ1-2	-	TGTGCCGGCACCTGGGGGAGGGACTATGGCTACAACTTC	CAGTWGRDYGYNF
TRBD1	TRBV20-1	TRBJ2-5	many	TGCAGTGCTTTACGGGGACAGGGAAAAGAGACCCAGTACTTC	CSALRGQGKETQYF
-	TRBV7-3	TRBJ1-1	few	TGTGCCAGCAGCTTAGAAGAAAACACTGAAGCTTTCTTT	CASSLEENTEAFF
-	TRBV28	TRBJ1-2	many	TGTGCCAGCAGTTATGGGGGGGGCGCTTTCTATGGCTACACCTTC	CASSYGGGAFYGYTF
-	TRBV2	TRBJ1-1	many	TGTGCCAGCACCTCAGACAGGCGGAACACTGAAGCTTTCTTT	CASTSDRRNTEAFF
-	TRBV28	TRBJ1-1	many	TGTGCCAGCAGCCCTTTTGGAAAGGGTTACACTGAAGCTTTCTTT	CASSPFGKGYTEAFF
-	TRBV6-1	TRBJ2-7	many	TGTGCCAGCAGTGAATACCGGGTAGGGACCTACGAGCAGTACTTC	CASSEYRVGTYEQYF
TRBD2	TRBV4-1	TRBJ2-1	many	TGCGCCAGCAGCCAAAGCCCTGGACTAGCGGGGGGGCAGAATGAGCAGTTCTTC	CASSQSPGLAGGQNEQFF
-	TRBV20-1	TRBJ2-3	many	TGCAGTGCTTGTAAAGTGGGCGAGACAGATACGCAGTATTTT	CSACKVGETDTQYF
TRBD1	TRBV20-1	TRBJ2-5	many	TGCAGTGCTAACAGGGGGATCGAGACCCAGTACTTC	CSANRGIETQYF
-	TRBV6-2/TRBV6-3	TRBJ2-2	many	TGTGCCAGCAGTTCGGTCACCGGGGAGCTGTTTTTT	CASSSVTGELFF
-	TRBV6-1	TRBJ2-1	many	TGTGCCAGCACCACCGCCCGGGTTGAGCAGTTCTTC	CASTTARVEQFF
TRBD2	TRBV3-1	TRBJ2-7	many	TGTGCCAGCAGCCAAGGGCTAGCGGGATCCTTAGAGCAGTACTTC	CASSQGLAGSLEQYF
TRBD2	TRBV19	TRBJ2-6	-	TGTGCCAGTGGGAGAGACCCGAGACTAGCTGCTGGGGCCAACGTCCTGACTTTC	CASGRDPRLAAGANVLTF
TRBD1	TRBV7-2	TRBJ2-3	many	TGTGCCAGCAGCTTAGAAGGGGGCCGGCGCAGGAATACGCAGTATTTT	CASSLEGGRRRNTQYF
-	TRBV7-2	TRBJ1-1	-	TGTGTTAGCAGCCCCCTAGGCTCCCTCACTGAAGCTTTCTTT	CVSSPLGSLTEAFF